What follows are 32 T cell receptor beta chains derived from one specimen sequenced in a study of blood T cells in healthy people across ages. Combining a sample-barcoded 5' primer with a J-beta primer mix, a second PCR ran for roughly 7 to 12 cycles. TCRdb re-derived calls from the 5' RACE reads in MiXCR, one entry per CDR3 protein. The sample holds some 1.5 million distinct CDR3 sequences, 28% seen once. Sequenced input: blood. These receptors originate from a young woman in good health.

This clonotype was detected many times. The chain recombines TRBV20-1 with TRBJ2-7; TRBD2 matches 11 bases. Germline lookup yields CDR1 DFQATT and CDR2 SNEGSKA (reference sequence). With 3 bases clipped from V and 0 bases from J, the junction kept 4 bases outside the gene matches. The CDR3 runs 15 residues. The CDR3 loop reads CSARGLAGGSYEQYF. The CDR3 coding sequence is TGCAGTGCTAGGGGTCTAGCGGGAGGCTCCTACGAGCAGTACTTC.

This clonotype was detected only a few times. This sequence joins TRBV20-1 and TRBJ2-4; a possible D gene is TRBD1 (7 bases). V was trimmed by 1 base and J by 9 bases, leaving 13 bases between them. CDR1 is DFQATT and CDR2 is SNEGSKA in the germline V gene (reference sequence). CDR3 length: 13 residues. CDR3 region: CSARGTGAGIQYF. CDR3 DNA: TGCAGTGCTAGAGGGACAGGAGCGGGCATTCAGTACTTC.

This clonotype was detected ten times or more. This chain links TRBV7-2 with TRBJ1-2; TRBD1 agrees at 7 bases. Germline CDR1 reads SGHTA; CDR2 reads FQGNSA. The CDR3 spans 16 residues. V shed 2 bases, J shed 6 bases, and the junction held 12 bases outside the gene matches. The chain's CDR3 is CASSLLGDSIVHGYTF. CDR3 bases: TGTGCCAGCAGCTTATTAGGGGACAGTATCGTTCATGGCTACACCTTC.

This chain links TRBV12-3 or TRBV12-4 with TRBJ2-4; TRBD2 matches at 10 bases. The J call may not be correct, given that the DNA end is closer to TRBJ2-7. The CDR3 has 14 residues. The CDR3 sequence is CASRWTSGGNEQYF. The CDR3 region has the DNA TGTGCCAGCAGATGGACTAGCGGCGGTAACGAGCAGTACTTC.

The chain is built from TRBV6-5 and TRBJ1-1; possible D gene TRBD1, 5 bases. Germline V CDR1 and CDR2: MNHEY, SVGAGI. The CDR3 runs 15 residues. The ends were cut back, 4 bases at V and 5 bases at J, with 17 bases in the middle. CDR3 DNA: TGTGCCAGCAGTTCTCCCCGTGGGGGGGGGACTGAAGCTTTCTTT. Translating gives CASSSPRGGGTEAFF.

There are a few counts of this clonotype. The V gene is TRBV14, the J gene TRBJ1-2; D remains ambiguous. From germline, CDR1 is SGHDN and CDR2 FVKESK. V gave up 0 bases and J gave up 7 bases, with 15 bases separating them. The CDR3 extends over 15 amino acids. As DNA, the CDR3 is TGTGCCAGCAGCCAAGATCTAGCAACTTGGGGTGGCTACACCTTC. It specifies CASSQDLATWGGYTF.

This clonotype was counted ten times or more. The V call is TRBV11-2, the J call TRBJ2-7; 7 bases line up with TRBD2. J lost 3 bases, V lost 5 bases, and 7 bases had no gene match. Looked up from germline, CDR1 is SGHAT and CDR2 is FQNNGV. This CDR3 has 14 residues. CDR3 sequence reads: CASSPAGGGYEQYF. CDR3 in DNA: TGTGCCAGCAGCCCCGCGGGCGGGGGCTACGAGCAGTACTTC.

This chain connects TRBV9 to TRBJ2-3, with D possibly being TRBD1 (6 bases). V was pared by 0 bases and J by 0 bases, with 11 bases between. The CDR3 has 16 residues. Germline V lookup: CDR1 SGDLS, CDR2 YYNGEE. The CDR3 DNA reads TGTGCCAGCAGCGTAGGTCGGACAGCGAGCACAGATACGCAGTATTTT. Translation gives CASSVGRTASTDTQYF.

J is TRBJ1-5 and V is TRBV6-2 or TRBV6-3; the D is unclear. Germline loops: CDR1 MNHEY, CDR2 SVGEGT. Trimming took 2 bases from V and 2 from J, leaving 10 bases between them. This CDR3 is 15 amino acids long. As DNA, the CDR3 is TGTGCCAGCAGTTACGCGGGATCCGGCAATCAGCCCCAGCATTTT. Amino acid sequence: CASSYAGSGNQPQHF.

This clonotype was seen repeatedly, ten times or more. This chain joins TRBV10-3 and TRBJ2-1; TRBD2 matches 8 bases. The CDR3 sequence is 16 residues long. From germline, CDR1 is ENHRY and CDR2 SYGVKD. Trimming cost V 2 bases and J 0 bases; bases outside gene matches: 3. The CDR3 reads CAISEPAGGSYNEQFF. As DNA, the CDR3 is TGTGCCATCAGTGAGCCCGCGGGGGGCTCCTACAATGAGCAGTTCTTC.

This clonotype was detected only once. The rearrangement uses TRBV7-9 and TRBJ1-1; D is perhaps TRBD1 (5 bases). From germline, CDR1 is SEHNR and CDR2 FQNEAQ (reference sequence). V was shortened by 10 bases and J by 1 base, with 13 bases between the two germline ends. The CDR3 has 13 amino acids. CDR3 amino acids: CATGRQGNTEAFF. The CDR3 nucleotides read TGTGCCACCGGGCGGCAGGGGAACACTGAAGCTTTCTTT.

This clonotype has a handful of counts. The rearrangement joins TRBV27 to TRBJ1-2; 7 bases line up with TRBD1. The length of the CDR3 is 14 residues. With V trimmed by 5 bases and J by 8 bases, 11 bases remained unmatched. Per germline, CDR1 MNHEY and CDR2 SMNVEV (reference sequence). The CDR3 loop is CASSKDTGVEGYTF. CDR3 DNA sequence: TGTGCCAGCAGTAAGGACACAGGGGTCGAGGGCTACACCTTC.

V is TRBV2 and J is TRBJ1-1; D may be TRBD1 (6 bases). Per germline, CDR1 SNHLY and CDR2 FYNNEI. With 6 bases removed from V and 1 base from J, the gap between germline ends came to 12 bases. CDR3 length: 14 amino acids. CDR3 sequence (DNA): TGTGCCAGCAGGAGACAGGTATCGAACACTGAAGCTTTCTTT. Encoded protein: CASRRQVSNTEAFF.

The gene calls are TRBV4-1 and TRBJ2-2; weak D call: TRBD2 (6 bases). Germline assignment: CDR1 MGHRA and CDR2 YSYEKL. Trimming cost V 1 base and J 5 bases, with 14 bases left between them. The CDR3 spans 16 residues. This CDR3 reads CASSQARGSGTGELFF. The CDR3 bases are TGCGCCAGCAGCCAAGCCCGGGGGTCGGGTACCGGGGAGCTGTTTTTT.

This clonotype occurred a few times. The chain has TRBV5-1 and TRBJ2-1; a possible D gene is TRBD2 (6 bases). The V end lost 0 bases, the J end lost 5 bases, and 15 bases lay between the germline ends. The CDR3 extends over 16 amino acids. Germline assignment: CDR1 SGHRS and CDR2 YFSETQ. CDR3 sequence reads: CASSLVGLANNNEQFF. The CDR3 nucleotides read TGCGCCAGCAGCTTGGTTGGCCTAGCGAATAACAATGAGCAGTTCTTC. Looking up the rest from reference TRBV5-1 and TRBJ2-1 gives the full variable domain: KAGVTQTPRYLIKTRGQQVTLSCSPISGHRSVSWYQQTPGQGLQFLFEYFSETQRNKGNFPGRFSGRQFSNSRSEMNVSTLELGDSALYLCASSLVGLANNNEQFFGPGTRLTVL.

The chain is built from TRBV12-3 or TRBV12-4 and TRBJ2-2; 7 nucleotides line up with TRBD1. Trimming removed 0 bases from V and 5 bases from J; junction bases left unmatched: 6. The CDR3 is 16 residues long. This chain's CDR3 is CASSLASGGVTGELFF. CDR3 in DNA: TGTGCCAGCAGTTTAGCTTCAGGGGGAGTAACCGGGGAGCTGTTTTTT.

The chain carries TRBV4-1 and TRBJ2-5, with 8 bases identical to TRBD2. The J call is uncertain, as TRBJ2-7 better fits the DNA end. The CDR3 runs 16 residues. Germline-derived CDR1 and CDR2 are MGHRA and YSYEKL. The CDR3 DNA reads as TGCGCCAGCAGCCCGTCACCGCGGGGGGAGACCTACGAGCAGTACTTC. Translating it yields CASSPSPRGETYEQYF.

This clonotype appeared many times. Its ends do not fully match the called genes, so a read error is possible. This rearrangement joins TRBV5-1 to TRBJ2-5, with 7 positions matching TRBD1. Germline V gene sequence: CDR1 SGHRS, CDR2 YFSETQ. This CDR3 spans 14 amino acids. The CDR3 here is CASSLGTAQETQYF. The CDR3 nucleotides read TGTGCCAGCAGCTTAGGGACAGCACAAGAGACCCAGTACTTC.

This clonotype was found many times. The gene calls are TRBV20-1 and TRBJ2-7; D remains unclear. Germline CDR1 reads DFQATT; CDR2 reads SNEGSKA (reference sequence). Trimming shortened V by 6 bases and J by 5 bases, and 11 bases separated the two germline ends. CDR3 length: 11 residues. Here the CDR3 DNA reads TGCAGTGCCCCCGGCCTGCACGAGCAGTACTTC. As protein: CSAPGLHEQYF.

This clonotype was counted a few times. The genes are TRBV20-1 and TRBJ2-1, with 11 bases that match TRBD2. Germline CDR1 is DFQATT and CDR2 is SNEGSKA (reference sequence). J gave up 10 bases and V 6 bases, and 8 bases lay outside the gene matches. CDR3 size: 13 residues. The CDR3 nucleotides read TGCAGTGCCCCGGGACTAGCGGATCTGGAGCAGTTCTTC. Amino acid sequence: CSAPGLADLEQFF.

The chain joins TRBV18 to TRBJ2-5; D may be TRBD1 or TRBD2 (5 bases each). V was clipped by 2 bases and J by 3 bases, with 10 bases between them. The CDR3 is 14 amino acids. Looked up from germline, CDR1 is KGHSH and CDR2 is LQKENI. The CDR3 protein is CASSPGTDEETQYF. The CDR3 DNA reads TGTGCCAGCTCACCAGGGACGGATGAAGAGACCCAGTACTTC.

The sample holds a few counts of this clonotype. The chain combines TRBV5-1 with TRBJ1-1; 7 positions match TRBD1. Looked up from germline, CDR1 is SGHRS and CDR2 is YFSETQ. The CDR3 sequence is 13 residues long. J gave up 8 bases and V 1 base, and 5 bases lay outside the gene matches. The DNA for the CDR3 is TGCGCCAGCAGCTTGAATCAGGGGGTCGAAGCTTTCTTT. This codes for CASSLNQGVEAFF.

In its sample, this clonotype was seen a few times. The rearrangement links TRBV10-3 to TRBJ1-1; unclear D gene. The germline V gene encodes CDR1 ENHRY and CDR2 SYGVKD. This CDR3 is 13 amino acids long. V was cut by 4 bases and J by 4 bases, with 10 bases left in between. CDR3 in DNA: TGTGCCATCAGTGGGGAGGGAATCACTGAAGCTTTCTTT. It encodes CAISGEGITEAFF.

This clonotype turned up a few times. The CDR3 coding sequence is TGCGCCAGCAGCTTGGAATCCAGGGAAGATGAGCAGTTCTTC. It translates to CASSLESREDEQFF. The V and J genes are TRBV5-1 and TRBJ2-1, with D perhaps matching TRBD1 (5 bases). The germline V gene has CDR1 SGHRS and CDR2 YFSETQ. Trimming removed 0 bases at V and 8 bases at J, with 12 bases between. The CDR3 runs to 14 residues.

V and J are TRBV5-1 and TRBJ2-1; perhaps TRBD2 as D (7 bases). Germline CDR1 SGHRS, CDR2 YFSETQ. The CDR3 has 16 amino acids. V lost 4 bases and J lost 6, with 20 bases in between. The CDR3 loop is CASSRDTGGVSNEQFF. As DNA, the CDR3 is TGCGCCAGCAGCCGGGACACGGGAGGTGTGTCCAATGAGCAGTTCTTC.

The chain uses TRBV12-3 or TRBV12-4 and TRBJ2-5, with D possibly TRBD2 on 6 matching bases. V gave up 4 bases and J gave up 13 bases, with 13 bases separating them. The CDR3 consists of 11 residues. This CDR3 reads CASSSGTSGYF. In DNA form, the CDR3 reads TGTGCCAGCAGTTCCGGGACTTCAGGGTACTTC.

This chain links TRBV29-1 with TRBJ2-7; 11 bases are a match to TRBD2. The V gene's germline CDR1 is SQVTM and CDR2 ANQGSEA. CDR3 length: 12 residues. The V and J ends lost 6 bases and 6 bases, in that order; junction bases with no gene match: 4. CDR3 region: CSVPGLAAEQYF. The CDR3 coding sequence is TGCAGCGTGCCGGGACTAGCGGCCGAGCAGTACTTC.

Only a few counts were recorded for this clonotype. The chain recombines TRBV18 with TRBJ1-2; 9 nucleotides match TRBD1. The CDR3 length is 15 residues. The J segment lost 4 bases and the V segment lost 6 bases, leaving 9 bases of the junction unmatched. Germline CDR1 reads KGHSH; CDR2 reads LQKENI. In DNA form, the CDR3 reads TGTGCCAGCTCGCCTACAGGGGGCGACGGCTATGGCTACACCTTC. It yields the protein CASSPTGGDGYGYTF.

This clonotype appeared a few times. The chain joins TRBV2 to TRBJ2-4; the D is unclear. The CDR3 extends over 19 amino acids. V shed 0 bases and J shed 0 bases, with 18 bases lying between them. The germline V gene has CDR1 SNHLY and CDR2 FYNNEI. CDR3 sequence: CASSEASTATLLAKNIQYF. In DNA, the CDR3 is TGTGCCAGCAGTGAAGCTTCGACGGCGACACTCTTAGCCAAAAACATTCAGTACTTC.

In its sample, this clonotype was seen many times. The chain has TRBV5-4 and TRBJ2-7, with D unresolved. Germline values: CDR1 SGHNT, CDR2 YYREEE (reference sequence). The V end was cut by 0 bases, the J end by 1 base, with 8 bases between. The CDR3 runs to 14 residues. CDR3 residues: CASSLAIGSYEQYF. The CDR3 coding sequence is TGTGCCAGCAGCTTGGCGATAGGATCCTACGAGCAGTACTTC.

The chain is built from TRBV24-1 and TRBJ1-5, with 7 bases lining up with TRBD1. The CDR3 totals 17 residues. The germline V gene has CDR1 KGHDR and CDR2 SFDVKD. V was clipped by 1 base and J by 0 bases; unmatched bases: 5. The CDR3: CATSDFGDSNSNQPQHF. CDR3 sequence (DNA): TGTGCCACCAGTGATTTTGGGGACAGCAATAGCAATCAGCCCCAGCATTTT.

V usage is TRBV7-2 and J usage is TRBJ2-1; D is undetermined. The V and J ends lost 7 bases and 3 bases respectively, with 19 bases between them. From germline, CDR1 is SGHTA and CDR2 FQGNSA. CDR3 length equals 16 residues. The CDR3 coding sequence is TGTGCCAGCAACCCTAGGCGGACGGAGATCTACAATGAGCAGTTCTTC. Its translation: CASNPRRTEIYNEQFF.